A single sample gave rise to the 16 T cell receptor beta chains below, sequenced in a study of cytomegalovirus exposure and HLA in healthy donors. A multiplex PCR was run with 60 Vbeta primers and 13 Jbeta primers. Assay used: immunoSEQ multiplex PCR; TCRdb lists only in-frame clones, some missing. The data hold approximately 140,000 clones, with 60% to 85% observed a single time. The specimen sequenced was PBMCs. Receptors were obtained from a man between 18 and 29 years old in good health and CMV-seronegative.

The chain joins TRBV9 to TRBJ2-1; D uncertain. Between the trimmed V and J ends, which lost 7 bases and 7 bases, there was a span of 12 bases. This CDR3 comprises 12 residues. CDR1 SGDLS and CDR2 YYNGEE come from the germline V gene. CDR3 nucleotides: TGTGCCAGCGGTTGGAGCGCGAATGAGCAGTTCTTC. Translated: CASGWSANEQFF.

The rearrangement links TRBV30 to TRBJ2-1, with 11 bases that match TRBD2. With V trimmed by 4 bases and J by 1 base, 18 bases remained unmatched. Germline values: CDR1 GTSNPN, CDR2 SVGIG (reference sequence). There are 20 residues in the CDR3. Here the CDR3 DNA reads TGTGCCTGGACCGGAAGGCCGAATAGCGGGAGGGCCTATTCCTACAATGAGCAGTTCTTC. It specifies CAWTGRPNSGRAYSYNEQFF.

The chain recombines TRBV7-6 with TRBJ1-2; TRBD1 matches at 10 bases. The V segment lost 3 bases and the J segment 8 bases; nucleotides outside the gene matches: 9. Germline values: CDR1 SGHVS, CDR2 FNYEAQ. The CDR3 is 15 amino acids. Here the CDR3 reads CASSLGTGEREGYTF. DNA of the CDR3: TGTGCCAGCAGCTTGGGGACAGGGGAGCGTGAGGGCTACACCTTC.

The chain has TRBV9 and TRBJ1-2; D remains ambiguous. The CDR3 runs 15 residues. Germline CDR1 is SGDLS and CDR2 is YYNGEE. The V end was cut by 4 bases, the J end by 7 bases, with 20 bases between. The CDR3 DNA follows: TGTGCCAGCAGCTTGCGGTATTTCGGTTCGGGTGGCTACACCTTC. This encodes CASSLRYFGSGGYTF.

The gene calls are TRBV11-3 and TRBJ1-1; D is perhaps TRBD1 (6 bases). The CDR3 has 14 amino acids. Trimming removed 5 bases at V and 7 bases at J, with 17 bases between. Looked up from germline, CDR1 is SGHNT and CDR2 is YENEEA. CDR3 loop: CASSPGGGWGEAFF. CDR3 DNA: TGTGCCAGCAGCCCCGGGGGGGGCTGGGGTGAAGCTTTCTTT. The whole variable domain, remainder taken from reference TRBV11-3 and TRBJ1-1, is EAGVVQSPRYKIIEKKQPVAFWCNPISGHNTLYWYLQNLGQGPELLIRYENEEAVDDSQLPKDRFSAERLKGVDSTLKIQPAELGDSAVYLCASSPGGGWGEAFFGQGTRLTVV.

This clone was seen a handful of times. This rearrangement joins TRBV6-1 to TRBJ2-7; 7 bases fit TRBD1. The CDR3 length is 14 residues. Germline CDR1 and CDR2: MNHNS and SASEGT. The J segment lost 3 bases and the V segment lost 6 bases, leaving 8 bases of the junction unmatched. The CDR3 nucleotides read TGTGCCAGCAGACTCTCGACAGGGAACTACGAGCAGTACTTC. This encodes CASRLSTGNYEQYF.

The chain recombines TRBV15 with TRBJ2-3; 10 positions match TRBD2. The V segment lost 6 bases and the J segment 1 base; nucleotides outside the gene matches: 1. This CDR3 has 14 residues. CDR1 LNHNV and CDR2 YYDKDF come from the germline V gene (reference sequence). The CDR3 DNA is TGTGCCACCAGGGGGACTAGCGGCACAGATACGCAGTATTTT. Translation: CATRGTSGTDTQYF.

The chain links TRBV19 to TRBJ2-7; 8 nucleotides match TRBD2. CDR3 length: 16 amino acids. With 3 bases clipped from V and 2 bases from J, the junction kept 9 bases outside the gene matches. The V gene's germline CDR1 is LNHDA and CDR2 SQIVND (reference sequence). DNA of the CDR3: TGTGCCAGTAGTATCAGCGGGAGTCCCCTAACCTACGAGCAGTACTTC. Protein sequence: CASSISGSPLTYEQYF.

This chain links TRBV28 with TRBJ2-7, with D possibly being TRBD2 (5 bases). V dropped 6 bases and J dropped 0 bases, with 15 bases sitting between them. There are 15 residues in the CDR3. Germline CDR1 reads MDHEN; CDR2 reads SYDVKM. The DNA for the CDR3 is TGTGCCAGCAGCGGTGGGCGGGCCTCCTCCTACGAGCAGTACTTC. This codes for CASSGGRASSYEQYF.

This clone turned up a few times. The V and J genes are TRBV15 and TRBJ2-6, with 9 bases aligning to TRBD1. After removal of 1 base from V and 3 bases from J, the junction contained 10 bases not matched to a gene. In germline, CDR1 is LNHNV, CDR2 YYDKDF (reference sequence). The CDR3 extends over 19 amino acids. The CDR3 loop is CATSRVPGQGYGGANVLTF. CDR3 coding DNA: TGTGCCACCAGCAGAGTCCCGGGACAGGGATACGGTGGGGCCAACGTCCTGACTTTC.

This sequence joins TRBV27 and TRBJ1-1, with 7 bases that match TRBD1. Germline V gives CDR1 MNHEY, CDR2 SMNVEV (reference sequence). The CDR3 sequence is 15 residues long. The trim removed 2 bases at V and 4 bases at J, leaving 7 bases unmatched. CDR3 sequence: CASSLLLRGTTEAFF. DNA of the CDR3: TGTGCCAGCAGTTTACTCCTCAGGGGGACCACTGAAGCTTTCTTT.

This chain connects TRBV28 to TRBJ2-1; 8 bases align to TRBD1. The CDR3 contains 14 residues. Germline CDR1 and CDR2: MDHEN and SYDVKM. Germline trimming cut 1 base from V and 5 bases from J; bases unmatched to any gene: 1. The CDR3 DNA reads TGTGCCAGCAGTTTATTGGACAGGGACAATGAGCAGTTCTTC. Protein: CASSLLDRDNEQFF.

The J gene is TRBJ2-7, the V gene TRBV5-1, with 9 nucleotides matching TRBD1. The germline V gene encodes CDR1 SGHRS and CDR2 YFSETQ. Trimming removed 1 base from V and 7 bases from J; junction bases left unmatched: 6. CDR3 size: 14 residues. This CDR3 is CASSLMTGQGEQYF. Here the CDR3 DNA reads TGCGCCAGCAGCTTGATGACGGGACAGGGAGAGCAGTACTTC.

The gene calls are TRBV28 and TRBJ1-2, with 10 bases that match TRBD1. Trimming cost V 8 bases and J 4 bases; bases outside gene matches: 7. Looked up from germline, CDR1 is MDHEN and CDR2 is SYDVKM. The CDR3 runs to 14 residues. The CDR3 is CASEIGTGAYGYTF. The CDR3 bases are TGTGCCAGCGAAATCGGGACAGGGGCCTATGGCTACACCTTC.

In its sample, this clone was seen a few times. DNA of the CDR3: TGTGCCAGCAGCGCCGGCGACAGGGAGCAGTTCTTC. It encodes CASSAGDREQFF. The V gene is TRBV9, the J gene TRBJ2-1; the D gene is possibly TRBD1 (6 bases). Germline-derived CDR1 and CDR2 are SGDLS and YYNGEE. The V end was cut by 3 bases, the J end by 10 bases, with 11 bases between. The CDR3 totals 12 residues.

The chain uses TRBV5-1 and TRBJ1-1; 7 positions match TRBD1. CDR3 length equals 12 residues. From germline, CDR1 is SGHRS and CDR2 YFSETQ. The V and J ends lost 3 bases and 7 bases, in that order; junction bases with no gene match: 3. CDR3 DNA sequence: TGCGCCAGCAGCTGGGGGGACAGTGAAGCTTTCTTT. Its protein product is CASSWGDSEAFF.